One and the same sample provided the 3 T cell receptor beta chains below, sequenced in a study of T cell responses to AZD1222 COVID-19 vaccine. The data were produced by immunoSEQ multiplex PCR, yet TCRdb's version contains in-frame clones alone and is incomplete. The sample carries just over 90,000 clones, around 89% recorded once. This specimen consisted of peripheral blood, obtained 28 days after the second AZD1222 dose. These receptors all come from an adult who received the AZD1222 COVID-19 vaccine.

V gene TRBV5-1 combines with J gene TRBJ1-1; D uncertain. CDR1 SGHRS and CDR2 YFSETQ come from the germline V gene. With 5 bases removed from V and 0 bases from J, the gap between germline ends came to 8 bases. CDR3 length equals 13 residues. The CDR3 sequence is CASRFSLNTEAFF. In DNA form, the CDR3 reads TGCGCCAGCAGATTCAGCTTGAACACTGAAGCTTTCTTT.

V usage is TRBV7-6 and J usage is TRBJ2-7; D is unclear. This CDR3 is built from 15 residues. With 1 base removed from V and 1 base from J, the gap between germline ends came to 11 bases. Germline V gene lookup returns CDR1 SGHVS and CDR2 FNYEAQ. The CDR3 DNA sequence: TGTGCCAGCAGCTTAGAAGCAGTCCGTTCCTACGAGCAGTACTTC. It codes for CASSLEAVRSYEQYF.

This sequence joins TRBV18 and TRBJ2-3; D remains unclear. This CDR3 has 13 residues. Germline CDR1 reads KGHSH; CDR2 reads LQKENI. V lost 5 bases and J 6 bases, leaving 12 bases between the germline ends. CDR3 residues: CASSTEISDTQYF. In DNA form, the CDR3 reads TGTGCCAGCTCAACGGAAATCTCGGATACGCAGTATTTT.